Listed below are T cell receptor beta chains from one sample, sequenced in a study of B cell selection in AIRE deficiency. Measured with immunoSEQ multiplex PCR; TCRdb has only the in-frame clones, and not every one. The sample contains around 24,000 clones, approximately 96% of which appear only once. Sequencing was done on a sample of CD4+CD127+ conventional T cells sorted from PBMCs. All receptors come from a human donor in good health. CDR3s include the opening cysteine and the closing phenylalanine or tryptophan.

j_gene,v_gene,CDR3aa
TRBJ2-1,TRBV2,CASSAGGGAPKNEQFF
TRBJ1-2,TRBV10-3,CAISGVKGYGYTF
TRBJ1-1,TRBV21-1,CATSTERECGSTEAFF
TRBJ1-1,TRBV7-9,CASSSSGWGEAFF
TRBJ2-7,TRBV2,CASSPPGRGKSGEQYF
TRBJ2-5,TRBV5-1,CASSPGASGGAVETQYF
TRBJ2-1,TRBV7-2,CASSSWTGADEQFF
TRBJ1-4,TRBV6-5,CASSYSSGQEKLFF
TRBJ2-2,TRBV25-1,CASSELSAGGTGELFF
TRBJ2-5,TRBV18,CASSPETSGETQYF
TRBJ1-5,TRBV28,CASRSTGAQPQHF
TRBJ1-2,TRBV2,CASNIQGGMTNYGYTF
TRBJ1-3,TRBV18,CASSPSRGSGNTIYF
TRBJ1-1,TRBV5-1,CASSSGTGGNTEAFF
TRBJ1-6,TRBV10-3,CAIRTGDGSPLHF
TRBJ2-3,TRBV20-1,CSASLLDTQYF
TRBJ1-3,TRBV6-5,CASRAGGGNTIYF
TRBJ2-5,TRBV6-1,CASRPDSQETQYF
TRBJ2-7,TRBV5-5,CASSLSELGEQYF
TRBJ1-4,TRBV19,CASGIATNEKLFF
TRBJ2-6,TRBV7-2,CASSLGQGLPSGANVLTF
TRBJ2-2,TRBV7-9,CASATPGLPPGELFF
TRBJ1-2,TRBV10-3,CAISGGVLVGYTF
TRBJ2-7,TRBV11-2,CASSSTRGTFYEQYF
TRBJ1-6,TRBV7-9,CASSPSVSGAGNSPLHF
TRBJ2-3,TRBV18,CASSQDGGDTQYF
TRBJ2-7,TRBV27,CASSEQTGYEQYF
TRBJ2-1,TRBV6-1,CASSGEAGGLIEQFF
TRBJ1-1,TRBV2,CASSEDGLHLAFF
TRBJ2-7,TRBV5-1,CASSFNSYEQYF
TRBJ2-3,TRBV29-1,CSVATGFFTDTQYF
TRBJ2-5,TRBV5-6,CASSFGGQETQYF
TRBJ1-1,TRBV6-6,CASSADTEAFF
TRBJ1-5,TRBV6-5,CASSYYRNQPQHF
TRBJ2-5,TRBV29-1,CSVRLAGLTETQYF
TRBJ1-2,TRBV28,CASSLTGQGYTF
TRBJ1-1,TRBV5-1,CASRWTGENTEAFF
TRBJ1-6,TRBV6-1,CASSDGSSYNSPLHF
TRBJ2-5,TRBV30,CAWSIGTGGETQYF
TRBJ1-3,TRBV21-1,CASRKVGGGNTIYF
TRBJ2-5,TRBV7-2,CASSPGLLGAQYF
TRBJ1-5,TRBV10-3,CAISRENFGNQPQHF
TRBJ2-5,TRBV7-2,CASSYGLAQETQYF
TRBJ2-5,TRBV5-1,CASSSVAGAREGQYF
TRBJ1-2,TRBV18,CASSLTGDNYGYTF
TRBJ1-2,TRBV2,CAKHSPGQGDYTF
TRBJ2-7,TRBV5-6,CASSPQGRLEQYF
TRBJ1-3,TRBV30,CAWSPGASGNTIYF
TRBJ1-2,TRBV6-1,CASSEVFGGYGYTF
TRBJ1-5,TRBV6-5,CASSSSPRSNQPQHF
TRBJ1-2,TRBV19,CASSGTFRDYGYTF
TRBJ1-5,TRBV19,CASSARGGHQPQHF
TRBJ1-1,TRBV30,CAWMDSLNTEAFF
TRBJ1-4,TRBV15,CATSARTGRNEKLFF
TRBJ2-2,TRBV11-2,CASSLTGTNIAGELFF
TRBJ2-4,TRBV5-8,CASSAQGTKNIQYF
TRBJ2-3,TRBV5-1,CASSSGQGTDTQYF
TRBJ2-7,TRBV6-1,CASSESRGEQYF
TRBJ1-2,TRBV6-5,CASRKTGVYGYTF
TRBJ1-6,TRBV6-5,CASSSGTGGSPLHF